This T cell receptor beta chain was sequenced in a study of blood T cell repertoires in COVID-19. Turning to the study itself: T cells, B-cell-depleted T cells, or PBMCs provided the cDNA or gDNA that served as material.

This CDR3 has 13 residues. Germline CDR1 and CDR2: KGHSH and LQKENI. V was cut by 8 bases and J by 3 bases, with 11 bases left in between. This clone was seen only once. Seattle enrolled patients during active infection and tracked them longitudinally. Method: immunoSEQ multiplex PCR; TCRdb's copy keeps in-frame clones and lacks some. The sample gives about 150,000 clones, around 87% of which show up once; 13% is in the top ten. The chain recombines TRBV18 with TRBJ1-3; possible D gene TRBD1, 6 bases. The TCR originated in a man aged 18 to 35 with COVID-19, enrolled during active disease. Sequenced material: peripheral blood. This CDR3 is CASKGQVGNTIYF. CDR3 bases: TGTGCCAGCAAGGGACAAGTTGGAAACACCATATATTTT.